This T cell receptor (beta chain) was profiled in a study of tissue T cells after allogeneic stem cell transplantation. Whole-study findings and limits: Anatomically similar tissues had similar TCR repertoires within each patient. Only a limited share of tissue TCRs appeared in blood or spleen.

Comment on this clone: Its antigen is undetermined.

Enrolled prospectively were adult allogeneic hematopoietic cell transplant recipients whose graft-versus-host disease was steroid-refractory. Trimming cost V 3 bases and J 5 bases, with 13 bases left between them. Germline assignment: CDR1 MNHNS and CDR2 SASEGT. CDR3 length: 14 amino acids. Libraries were prepared by immunoSEQ multiplex PCR; TCRdb keeps only in-frame clonotypes and omits some of them. The table lists some 2,000 clones, less than 70% of them singletons. The receptor was isolated from an older male patient with steroid-refractory graft-versus-host disease after an allogeneic stem cell transplant. Some T cells may trace back to the graft donor. The gene calls are TRBV6-1 and TRBJ2-5; TRBD2 is a possible D gene (5 bases). Sequencing was performed on transverse colon tissue, taken at autopsy. As DNA, the CDR3 is TGTGCCAGCAGTGATTGGGGAGTTCGGGAGACCCAGTACTTC. Its translation: CASSDWGVRETQYF.